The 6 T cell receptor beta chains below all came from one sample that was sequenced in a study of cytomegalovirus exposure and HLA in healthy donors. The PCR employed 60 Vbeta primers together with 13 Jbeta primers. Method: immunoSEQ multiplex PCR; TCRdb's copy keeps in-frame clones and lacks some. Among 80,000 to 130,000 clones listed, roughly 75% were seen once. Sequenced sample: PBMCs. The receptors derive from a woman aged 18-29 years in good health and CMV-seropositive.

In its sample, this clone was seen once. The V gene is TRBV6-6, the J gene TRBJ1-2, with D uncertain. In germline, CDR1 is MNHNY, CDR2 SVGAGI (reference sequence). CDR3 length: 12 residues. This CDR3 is CALSDAGYGYTF. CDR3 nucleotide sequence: TGTGCTCTTTCTGACGCGGGCTATGGCTACACCTTC.

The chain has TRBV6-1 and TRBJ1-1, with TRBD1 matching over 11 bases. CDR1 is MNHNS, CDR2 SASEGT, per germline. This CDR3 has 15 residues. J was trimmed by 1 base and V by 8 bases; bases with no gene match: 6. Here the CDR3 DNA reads TGTGCCAGCCTACCGGGACAGGGGGGGAACACTGAAGCTTTCTTT. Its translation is CASLPGQGGNTEAFF.

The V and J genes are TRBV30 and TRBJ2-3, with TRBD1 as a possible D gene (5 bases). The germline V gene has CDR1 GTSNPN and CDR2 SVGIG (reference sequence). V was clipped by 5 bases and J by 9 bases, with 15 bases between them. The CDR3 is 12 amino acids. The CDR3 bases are TGTGCCTGGGGGTTGGACACAAGGACGCAGTATTTT. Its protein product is CAWGLDTRTQYF.

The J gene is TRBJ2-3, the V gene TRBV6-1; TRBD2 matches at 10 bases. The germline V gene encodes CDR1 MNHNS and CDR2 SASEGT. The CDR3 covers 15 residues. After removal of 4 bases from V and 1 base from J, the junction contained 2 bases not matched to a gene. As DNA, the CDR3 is TGTGCCAGCAGTGTCCTAGCGGGGGGCACAGATACGCAGTATTTT. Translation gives CASSVLAGGTDTQYF.

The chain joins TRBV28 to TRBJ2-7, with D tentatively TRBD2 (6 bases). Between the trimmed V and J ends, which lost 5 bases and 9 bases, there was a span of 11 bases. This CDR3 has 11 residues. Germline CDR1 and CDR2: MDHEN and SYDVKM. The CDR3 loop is CASSARLGQYF. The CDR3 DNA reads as TGTGCCAGCAGTGCACGACTAGGGCAGTACTTC.

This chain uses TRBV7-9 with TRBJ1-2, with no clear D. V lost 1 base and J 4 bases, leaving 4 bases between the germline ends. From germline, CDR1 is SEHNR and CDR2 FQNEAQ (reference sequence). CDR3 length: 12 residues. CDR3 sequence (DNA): TGTGCCAGCAGCTTAGTCGGCTATGGCTACACCTTC. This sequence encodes CASSLVGYGYTF. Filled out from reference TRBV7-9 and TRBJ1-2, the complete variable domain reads DTGVSQNPRHKITKRGQNVTFRCDPISEHNRLYWYRQTLGQGPEFLTYFQNEAQLEKSRLLSDRFSAERPKGSFSTLEIQRTEQGDSAMYLCASSLVGYGYTFGSGTRLTVV.